This is a list of T cell receptor beta chains from one sample in a study of T cell repertoires in aging, cancer and after chemotherapy. TCRdb re-derived calls from the multiplex PCR reads in MiXCR, one entry per CDR3 protein. The table records under 10,000 distinct CDR3 sequences, 34% of them present only once. The material sequenced was blood. These receptors came from a human donor in good health. Each CDR3 is given with its conserved first and last residue. The D gene is left open where the match is weak. Size tells how often a clone was seen (once, few, many) or the class of an expanded clone, and some rows leave it out.

j_call v_call cdr3_length clone_size d_call cdr3_aa cdr3_nt
TRBJ2-1 TRBV4-3 14 - TRBD2 CASGGGLEGREQFF TGTGCCAGCGGGGGGGGACTGGAGGGCCGTGAGCAGTTCTTC
TRBJ2-3 TRBV7-9 21 - - CASSLARWGPDTQTFTDTQYF TGTGCCAGCAGCTTAGCGAGGTGGGGGCCGGACACCCAGACCTTCACAGATACGCAGTATTTT
TRBJ1-1 TRBV6-5 14 few - CASLEEGMNTEAFF TGTGCCAGCCTGGAGGAGGGGATGAACACTGAAGCTTTCTTT
TRBJ1-5 TRBV27 16 few - CASSDRAGWSNQPQHF TGTGCCAGCAGTGATCGCGCGGGTTGGAGCAATCAGCCCCAGCATTTT
TRBJ1-1 TRBV4-3 15 - - CASSQDSRGNTEAFF TGCGCCAGCAGCCAAGATTCCAGGGGGAACACTGAAGCTTTCTTT
TRBJ2-1 TRBV15 15 few TRBD1 CATSVGGTGGHEQFF TGTGCCACCAGCGTAGGGGGGACAGGGGGTCATGAGCAGTTCTTC
TRBJ1-5 TRBV4-3 15 - TRBD1 CASSQFGTGDQPQHF TGCGCCAGCAGCCAATTTGGGACAGGGGACCAGCCCCAGCATTTT
TRBJ1-2 TRBV4-3 15 - - CASSQDWAGSRGYTF TGCGCCAGCAGCCAAGACTGGGCGGGTTCTCGGGGCTACACCTTC
TRBJ2-3 TRBV6-5 16 - TRBD2 CASTGTSGRPTDTQYF TGTGCCAGCACCGGGACTAGCGGGAGACCCACAGATACGCAGTATTTT
TRBJ2-1 TRBV6-5 14 - TRBD2 CASSGIAGENEQFF TGCGCCAGCAGTGGGATAGCGGGGGAGAATGAGCAGTTCTTC
TRBJ2-5 TRBV19 14 - - CASSISGFGETQYF TGTGCCAGTAGTATATCCGGGTTCGGGGAGACCCAGTACTTC
TRBJ2-7 TRBV5-4 15 - - CASSSWPEAPYEQYF TGTGCCAGCAGCTCCTGGCCCGAAGCCCCCTACGAGCAGTACTTC
TRBJ2-5 TRBV12-3/TRBV12-4 13 once TRBD1 CASSRQGKETQYF TGTGCCAGCAGTCGACAGGGAAAAGAGACCCAGTACTTC
TRBJ1-6 TRBV6-4 15 medium-sized - CASSESEGDNSPLHF TGTGCCAGCAGTGAGTCGGAGGGAGATAATTCACCCCTCCACTTT
TRBJ1-2 TRBV7-9 13 - TRBD1 CASSVQGVYGYTF TGTGCCAGCAGCGTTCAGGGGGTCTATGGCTACACCTTC
TRBJ2-3 TRBV6-2/TRBV6-3 18 - TRBD2 CASSSGRTSGAPTDTQYF TGTGCCAGCAGCTCCGGCAGGACTAGCGGGGCTCCCACAGATACGCAGTATTTT
TRBJ2-1 TRBV7-3 14 few - CASSLGGALNEQFF TGTGCCAGCAGCTTAGGGGGGGCCTTAAATGAGCAGTTCTTC
TRBJ2-7 TRBV4-3 16 - - CASSSHLPGTLYEQYF TGCGCCAGCAGTAGCCATTTACCCGGGACACTCTACGAGCAGTACTTC
TRBJ1-2 TRBV28 16 - - CASSLVRTAPNYGYTF TGTGCCAGCAGTTTGGTCCGGACAGCCCCTAACTATGGCTACACCTTC
TRBJ1-4 TRBV7-9 14 - TRBD1 CASSFDRGNEKLFF TGTGCCAGCAGTTTCGACAGGGGTAATGAAAAACTGTTTTTT
TRBJ2-3 TRBV5-4 14 - TRBD2 CASSSLSGTDTQYF TGTGCCAGCAGCTCCCTTAGCGGGACAGATACGCAGTATTTT
TRBJ1-2 TRBV7-2 13 few - CASSLGAVYGYTF TGTGCCAGCAGCTTGGGGGCCGTCTATGGCTACACCTTC
TRBJ1-1 TRBV7-2 16 - - CASSQVWAGGEAEAFF TGCGCCAGCAGCCAAGTGTGGGCCGGGGGGGAGGCTGAAGCTTTCTTT
TRBJ1-2 TRBV28 12 few - CASSRGFYGYTF TGTGCCAGCAGTCGGGGCTTCTATGGCTACACCTTC
TRBJ2-2 TRBV20-1 18 - - CSARPLGTITTTVGELFF TGCAGTGCTAGACCTTTAGGCACCATCACAACGACGGTCGGGGAGCTGTTTTTT
TRBJ1-2 TRBV13 16 - TRBD1 CASSIHNRDSLYGYTF TGTGCCAGCAGCATCCATAACCGGGACAGCCTCTATGGCTACACCTTC
TRBJ1-1 TRBV5-4 15 - - CASSLARQGNTEAFF TGTGCCAGCAGCTTGGCCAGGCAGGGGAACACTGAAGCTTTCTTT
TRBJ1-3 TRBV20-1 16 - TRBD1 CSARDPGTGGGNTIYF TGCAGTGCTAGAGATCCCGGGACAGGGGGTGGAAACACCATATATTTT
TRBJ1-6 TRBV5-3 13 - - CARSSPTRSPLHF TGTGCCAGAAGCTCGCCCACAAGGTCACCCCTCCACTTT
TRBJ2-5 TRBV18 12 few - CASSPTVETQYF TGTGCCAGCTCACCTACAGTGGAGACCCAGTACTTC
TRBJ2-2 TRBV28 15 - TRBD1 CASSLSDRVAGELFF TGTGCCAGCAGTTTATCGGACAGGGTCGCCGGGGAGCTGTTTTTT